The 4 T cell receptor beta chains below come from one sample, sequenced in a study of CD8 T cells in ankylosing spondylitis. Study findings and constraints: Among TCR beta sequences, a motif of roughly 8 highly homologous variants appeared characteristic of ankylosing spondylitis blood.

For these TCRs, the target antigens are not known. TCRdb reprocessed the 5' RACE reads with MiXCR, giving one entry per CDR3 protein. The sample comprises approximately 300,000 distinct CDR3 sequences, less than 9.5% of which are singletons, and about 14% rests with the top ten. The sequencing input was blood, either unsorted or a sorted T cell fraction (not recorded which). These receptors were collected from a male donor with ankylosing spondylitis.

The chain joins TRBV5-1 to TRBJ2-5, with 7 bases identical to TRBD1. CDR1 SGHRS and CDR2 YFSETQ come from the germline V gene. V lost 4 bases and J lost 1; bases outside the gene matches: 4. This CDR3 has 14 amino acids. The CDR3 DNA reads as TGCGCCAGCAGCCTCGGACAGGTCCAAGAGACCCAGTACTTC. Amino acids: CASSLGQVQETQYF.

There are a few counts of this clonotype. The genes are TRBV6-2 or TRBV6-3 and TRBJ1-1; D gene uncertain. With 2 bases removed from V and 0 bases from J, the gap between germline ends came to 16 bases. CDR1 and CDR2 (germline): MNHEY, SVGEGT. CDR3 length: 17 residues. This CDR3 reads CASSYGPGRTMNTEAFF. The DNA for the CDR3 is TGTGCCAGCAGTTACGGGCCAGGTCGCACTATGAACACTGAAGCTTTCTTT.

This clonotype has at least ten counts. The rearrangement uses TRBV11-2 and TRBJ2-1; TRBD2 agrees at 11 bases. Looked up from germline, CDR1 is SGHAT and CDR2 is FQNNGV. With V trimmed by 5 bases and J by 5 bases, 8 bases remained unmatched. The CDR3 has 16 residues. The CDR3 DNA sequence: TGTGCCAGCAGCCCTATTAGCGGGAGGGCGAACAATGAGCAGTTCTTC. Residues: CASSPISGRANNEQFF.

This clonotype was seen a handful of times. The chain couples TRBV20-1 to TRBJ1-6, with unresolved D. Germline V gene sequence: CDR1 DFQATT, CDR2 SNEGSKA (reference sequence). There are 13 residues in the CDR3. V lost 1 base to trimming and J lost 8 bases, with 9 bases between them. CDR3 nucleotide sequence: TGCAGTGCTAGAGCTGGGAGAGATTCACCCCTCCACTTT. It specifies CSARAGRDSPLHF.